A selection of T cell receptor beta chains follows, all from one sample in a study of shared clonotypes between healthy human individuals. Assay used: immunoSEQ multiplex PCR; TCRdb lists only in-frame clones, some missing. The table lists 1 million to 1.3 million clones, 75% to 85% of them singletons. The sequencing sample was made of memory CD4+ T cells from PBMCs. The receptors here all came from a man aged 18 to 29 in good health. Some clones in this sample may be carry-over from other donors' samples. Each CDR3 is given with its conserved first and last residue. The D gene is left open where the match is weak. Size is omitted from some rows. Given values are once, few, many or a class for expanded clones.

TGCGCCAGCAGCAACCGACAGGTGAATTCACCCCTCCACTTT CASSNRQVNSPLHF TRBV4-1 . . TRBJ1-6
TGTGCCAGCAGTTGGAAGGGGAACTATGGCTACACCTTC CASSWKGNYGYTF TRBV28 . . TRBJ1-2
TGCGCCAGCAGCCCCATAGCGGGAGGACCCCTTTGGGGCACCGGGGAGCTGTTTTTT CASSPIAGGPLWGTGELFF TRBV5-1 TRBD2 . TRBJ2-2
TGTGCCAGCACCGAAGGTTCAGGGGTCCATATCTACACCTTC CASTEGSGVHIYTF TRBV6-5 . . TRBJ1-2
TGCAGTGCCTGGTGGTCGGAGACCCAGTACTTC CSAWWSETQYF TRBV20-1 . . TRBJ2-5
TGTGCCAGCAGCGTAGCGGGAGTGGGCTCCTACAATGAGCAGTTCTTC CASSVAGVGSYNEQFF TRBV9 . many TRBJ2-1
TGTGCCAGCAGTCTTCCGACTAGCGGGGGGAACATTCAGTACTTC CASSLPTSGGNIQYF TRBV28 TRBD2 many TRBJ2-4
TGTGCCAGCAGTCGATCAGCGGCATCTGGAAACACCATATATTTT CASSRSAASGNTIYF TRBV2 . many TRBJ1-3
TGTGCCTGGTCTAGCACAGATACGCAGTATTTT CAWSSTDTQYF TRBV30 . . TRBJ2-3
TGTGCCACCAGCAGGGGGACTACCACGTTTGAGCAGTACTTC CATSRGTTTFEQYF TRBV15 TRBD2 . TRBJ2-7
TGTGCCAGCAGTGTTATATCAGGGGCCGAGCAGTACTTC CASSVISGAEQYF TRBV2 . . TRBJ2-7
TGTGCCAGCAGTTTAACACAGGGGGCTAGTGGCTACACCTTC CASSLTQGASGYTF TRBV28 TRBD1 . TRBJ1-2
TGTGCCAGCAGCCGAGATAGTATTTTCGCCACTGGCACCGGGGAGCTGTTTTTT CASSRDSIFATGTGELFF TRBV7-3 . . TRBJ2-2
TGTGCCTGGAGTGGGCTAGCGGGTAATGAGCAGTTCTTC CAWSGLAGNEQFF TRBV30 TRBD2 . TRBJ2-1
TGTGCCAGCAGCCAAGAATTGTATCGGGCAGGGGGCACTGAAGCTTTCTTT CASSQELYRAGGTEAFF TRBV4-2 TRBD1 . TRBJ1-1
TGCGCCAGCAGCCCAACTAGCGGGAGGACCGGCGGGCAGTACTTC CASSPTSGRTGGQYF TRBV5-1 TRBD2 . TRBJ2-5
TGTGCCAGCAGCACCAAACGACAGGCTACCTACGAGCAGTACTTC CASSTKRQATYEQYF TRBV6-5 . once TRBJ2-7
TGTGCCATCACTAGCGGGAGAACCAATGAGCAGTTCTTC CAITSGRTNEQFF TRBV10-3 TRBD2 . TRBJ2-1
TGCGCCAGCAGCCAAGATTTCGCGGAGCAGTACTTC CASSQDFAEQYF TRBV4-1 . . TRBJ2-7
TGCAGCATAACAGGGGGCGAGTCGTACGAGCAGTACTTC CSITGGESYEQYF TRBV29-1 TRBD1 . TRBJ2-7
TGTGCCAGCAGCCCCGGGGGGAGATGGCAGCCCCAGCATTTT CASSPGGRWQPQHF TRBV7-9 . once TRBJ1-5
TGCGCCAGCAGCTTGGGACTAGCGGGTCCCGTGACCCAGTACTTC CASSLGLAGPVTQYF TRBV5-1 TRBD2 . TRBJ2-5
TGTGCCAGCAGCAAGATGAAACAGCCCCAGCATTTT CASSKMKQPQHF TRBV21-1 . . TRBJ1-5
TGTGCCTGGAGCCGTCTACCGGGAGCGGTCGAGCAGTACTTC CAWSRLPGAVEQYF TRBV30 . . TRBJ2-7
TGTGCCAGCAGTCCTGGAGGATCCACAACTAATGAAAAACTGTTTTTT CASSPGGSTTNEKLFF TRBV28 . . TRBJ1-4
TGTGCCAGCTCACCACCAGCCCCGGGTGGCTACACCTTC CASSPPAPGGYTF TRBV18 . . TRBJ1-2
TGTGCCAGCAGCCCAAAGGTCCGGACAGGGGCCAAAAACATTCAGTACTTC CASSPKVRTGAKNIQYF TRBV7-9 TRBD1 . TRBJ2-4
TGCAGCGTCCGGAATTCTCGTAGTGGCACAGATACGCAGTATTTT CSVRNSRSGTDTQYF TRBV29-1 . . TRBJ2-3
TGTGCCAGCAGCTACCGACAGGGTGGCTACACAGATACGCAGTATTTT CASSYRQGGYTDTQYF TRBV7-9 TRBD1 . TRBJ2-3
TGTGCCAGCAAGGGACAGGGTTCGGGCACTGAAGCTTTCTTT CASKGQGSGTEAFF TRBV6-5 TRBD1 . TRBJ1-1
TGTGCCATCAGTGAGGGGGGGTGGTCCTACGAGCAGTACTTC CAISEGGWSYEQYF TRBV10-3 . . TRBJ2-7
TGTGCCAGCAGCTCCCGACTAGAATCGCAGTACTTC CASSSRLESQYF TRBV7-9 . . TRBJ2-7
TGTGCCTCGGGAGCGGGAGATATATACAATGAGCAGTTCTTC CASGAGDIYNEQFF TRBV10-3 TRBD2 . TRBJ2-1
TGTGCCAGCAGTTCTCATCGGGGGGGCTTGGGGAGGCTTCTACTAGCCAAAAACATTCAGTACTTC CASSSHRGGLGRLLLAKNIQYF TRBV27 TRBD2 . TRBJ2-4
TGTGCCAGCAGCCAGCGGGGGGGCGTAGAGACCCAGTACTTC CASSQRGGVETQYF TRBV9 TRBD2 . TRBJ2-5
TGCAGCGTTGAGTATGGGGCGTGGAGTGAGCAGTTCTTC CSVEYGAWSEQFF TRBV29-1 . once TRBJ2-1
TGTGCCAGCAGCGCAGCGGGCACAGATACGCAGTATTTT CASSAAGTDTQYF TRBV7-9 . . TRBJ2-3
TGTGCCAGCAGCTTCCCGCCCGGGAGGGAAGACTATGGCTACACCTTC CASSFPPGREDYGYTF TRBV7-9 . . TRBJ1-2
TGTGCCAGCAGCTTATCGGCAGGACTTAGCGAGCAGTACTTC CASSLSAGLSEQYF TRBV7-8 . . TRBJ2-7
TGTGCCAGCACCATCCGGGACCCACCTCAGCCCCAGCATTTT CASTIRDPPQPQHF TRBV28 . . TRBJ1-5
TGCGCCAGCAGCTTGGAGGGCCCCTTCGAGACCCAGTACTTC CASSLEGPFETQYF TRBV5-1 . . TRBJ2-5